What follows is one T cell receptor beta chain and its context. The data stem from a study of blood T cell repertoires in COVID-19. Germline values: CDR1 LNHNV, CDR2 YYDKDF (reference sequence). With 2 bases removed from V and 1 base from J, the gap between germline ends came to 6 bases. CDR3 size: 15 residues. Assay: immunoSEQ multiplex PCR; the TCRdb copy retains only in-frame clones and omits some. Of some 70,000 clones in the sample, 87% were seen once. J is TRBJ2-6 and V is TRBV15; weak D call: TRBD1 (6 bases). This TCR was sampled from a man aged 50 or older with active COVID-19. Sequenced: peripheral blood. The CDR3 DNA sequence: TGTGCCACCAGCAGAACAGGGTCTGGGGCCAACGTCCTGACTTTC. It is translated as CATSRTGSGANVLTF.